The present T cell receptor (beta chain) was sequenced within a study of blood T cell repertoires in COVID-19. As for the study in general: Sites in the United States, Italy and Spain provided acute and convalescent COVID-19 samples. T cells, B-cell-depleted T cells, or PBMCs provided the cDNA or gDNA that served as material.

Per the authors' pipeline: Cell counts per sample came from amplifying reference gene primers. Assay used: immunoSEQ multiplex PCR; TCRdb lists only in-frame clones, some missing. V, J and clone size are those of that table, while D and trimming were read from the DNA. The table lists tens of thousands of clones, 85% of them singletons. This TCR was recovered from a woman in her seventies in a cohort sampled during active COVID-19. The sequencing sample was made of peripheral blood.

CDR3 sequence: CASRPDRALQFF. The CDR3 region has the DNA TGTGCCAGCAGGCCCGACAGGGCTTTGCAGTTCTTC. V and J are TRBV2 and TRBJ2-1; 7 nucleotides agree with TRBD1. With V trimmed by 6 bases and J by 12 bases, 8 bases remained unmatched. The CDR3 length is 12 residues. Germline V gene lookup returns CDR1 SNHLY and CDR2 FYNNEI.